This T cell receptor beta chain derives from a study of T cell responses to AZD1222 COVID-19 vaccine. V was pared by 8 bases and J by 0 bases, with 10 bases between. The CDR3 totals 14 residues. The V gene's germline CDR1 is MDHEN and CDR2 SYDVKM. Sequencing was performed with immunoSEQ multiplex PCR; in TCRdb, only in-frame clones are kept and a portion is missing. The sample has about 170,000 clones, just under 90% seen once. Findings and limits, study-wide: The reported proportion of spike-specific TCRs targeting unmutated variant regions was nearly half. Baseline seropositivity characterized only a handful of AZD1222 recipients. Mapped onto spike, vaccine-associated CD4 TCRs spanned it and were dominant at 160-218 and 743-854.

Remarks on this clone: The antigen remains unidentified.

The source is an adult who received the MenACWY meningococcal vaccine as a control. The V call is TRBV28, the J call TRBJ2-2; D tentatively fits TRBD1 or TRBD2 (6 bases each). The material sequenced was peripheral blood, taken 28 days after the second dose of the MenACWY control vaccine. The CDR3, as DNA: TGTGCCAGCTACGGGGGCTCGAACACCGGGGAGCTGTTTTTT. It yields the protein CASYGGSNTGELFF.